This TCR beta chain appears in the sequencing data of a study of blood T cell repertoires in COVID-19. Across the study: COVID-19 samples collected from the United States, Italy and Spain covered acute and convalescent phases. The analysed material was cDNA or gDNA that came from T cells, B-cell-depleted T cells, or PBMCs.

The CDR3 length is 17 residues. V shed 3 bases and J 4 bases; nucleotides not matched to a gene: 13. Germline assignment: CDR1 GTSNPN and CDR2 SVGIG (reference sequence). Original handling: Amplification of reference gene primers provided the estimated nucleated cell counts. TCRdb keeps only in-frame clones here, not all; method: immunoSEQ multiplex PCR. That table is the source of V, J and clone size, and D and trimming were worked out from the DNA. The table has 150,000 to 200,000 clones, 82% seen once. The V and J genes are TRBV30 and TRBJ1-4; 8 nucleotides align to TRBD1. The sequenced sample was peripheral blood. The TCR sequence derives from a woman in her thirties with acute or convalescent COVID-19. The CDR3 region is CAWRMRMTGQVNEKLFF. CDR3 in DNA: TGTGCCTGGAGGATGAGAATGACGGGACAGGTTAATGAAAAACTGTTTTTT. Supplemented by reference TRBV30 and TRBJ1-4, the full variable domain reads SQTIHQWPATLVQPVGSPLSLECTVEGTSNPNLYWYRQAAGRGLQLLFYSVGIGQISSEVPQNLSASRPQDRQFILSSKKLLLSDSGFYLCAWRMRMTGQVNEKLFFGSGTQLSVL.